This is a list of T cell receptor beta chains from one sample in a study of cytomegalovirus exposure and HLA in healthy donors. Data came from immunoSEQ multiplex PCR; TCRdb stores just in-frame clones and leaves some out. The sample carries 200,000 to 300,000 clones, approximately 85% recorded once. Sequences were obtained from PBMCs. The receptors stem from a woman aged 40 to 50 in good health and CMV-seropositive. CDR3s include the opening cysteine and the closing phenylalanine or tryptophan. D genes are given only for firm matches. Not every row has a clone size; where given, it reads once, few, many or a size class.

V gene	D gene	clone size	J gene	CDR3 DNA	CDR3 protein
TRBV14	TRBD1	-	TRBJ2-3	TGTGCCAGCAGCGGAATCGGGACAGGGGATCTCGGTACGCAGTATTTT	CASSGIGTGDLGTQYF
TRBV30	TRBD1	-	TRBJ2-7	TGTGCCTGGAGTTTGACAGGGGGCGAGCAGTACTTC	CAWSLTGGEQYF
TRBV5-4	TRBD1	-	TRBJ2-5	TGTGCCAGCAGCTTGGGGGTTCAGGGGGCCGGGGAGACCCAGTACTTC	CASSLGVQGAGETQYF
TRBV7-8	TRBD2	-	TRBJ2-1	TGTGCCAGCAGCCCAAGCGCGAAGCGGGCTAGCGGGAGGTTCGATGAGCAGTTCTTC	CASSPSAKRASGRFDEQFF
TRBV7-2	-	few	TRBJ1-2	TGTGCCAGCAGACAGGGTTTGAACTATGGCTACACCTTC	CASRQGLNYGYTF
TRBV6-5	TRBD2	-	TRBJ2-5	TGTGCCAGCAGCCGCGGGGGAGCAGAGACCCAGTACTTC	CASSRGGAETQYF
TRBV28	TRBD2	-	TRBJ2-7	TGTGCCAGCCATACTAGCGGGACCTCCTACGAGCAGTACTTC	CASHTSGTSYEQYF
TRBV27	-	-	TRBJ1-5	TGTGCCAGCAGTTTTGGACGGGAGTTTCAGCCCCAGCATTTT	CASSFGREFQPQHF
TRBV7-9	TRBD2	-	TRBJ2-3	TGTGCCAGCAGCTCCCAATTCGGACTAGCAGGCACGCAGTATTTT	CASSSQFGLAGTQYF
TRBV6-1	TRBD1	-	TRBJ1-1	TGTGCCAGCAGTGGAGACAGGGGGCGCGAAGCTTTCTTT	CASSGDRGREAFF
TRBV7-6	-	-	TRBJ2-1	TGTGCCAGCAGCCGGGCCGGGACACCTTACAATGAGCAGTTCTTC	CASSRAGTPYNEQFF
TRBV4-3	-	-	TRBJ1-3	TGCGCCAGCAGCCAAGGGCAGATTGGAAACACCATATATTTT	CASSQGQIGNTIYF
TRBV27	TRBD1	-	TRBJ2-2	TGTGCCAGCAGTCCAAGCAACAGGGGAACCGGGGAGCTGTTTTTT	CASSPSNRGTGELFF
TRBV29-1	-	-	TRBJ1-1	TGCAGCGTTGTGCGACAGTCTGAAGCTTTCTTT	CSVVRQSEAFF
TRBV30	TRBD2	-	TRBJ2-7	TGTGCCTGGAGTCCACTAGCGGGAGTAAGTTACGAGCAGTACTTC	CAWSPLAGVSYEQYF
TRBV2	-	-	TRBJ1-6	TGTGCCAGCCGGACAGAGAGCTCCTATAATTCACCCCTCCACTTT	CASRTESSYNSPLHF
TRBV4-3	TRBD1	-	TRBJ2-1	TGCGCCAGCAGCTCTAACCTCGGGACAGGGAAGAAGGGTGAGCAGTTCTTC	CASSSNLGTGKKGEQFF
TRBV5-1	TRBD1	-	TRBJ2-5	TGCGCCAGCAGCTCGGGACAGGGACGAGAGACCCAGTACTTC	CASSSGQGRETQYF
TRBV4-3	-	few	TRBJ2-7	TGCGCCAGCAGCCAAAGGGGCGGTACAAACGAGCAGTACTTC	CASSQRGGTNEQYF
TRBV5-1	TRBD2	-	TRBJ2-3	TGCGCCAGCAGCTCGACTAGCGCTGGAGATACGCAGTATTTT	CASSSTSAGDTQYF
TRBV29-1	TRBD2	-	TRBJ2-1	TGCAGCGTTGTGTCGGGACTAGCGGTTGAGCAGTTCTTC	CSVVSGLAVEQFF
TRBV6-4	TRBD2	-	TRBJ2-2	TGTGCCAGCAGTTACTGGACTAGCGGTACCGGGGAGCTGTTTTTT	CASSYWTSGTGELFF
TRBV4-2	-	-	TRBJ2-1	TGTGCCAGCAGCCAAGTAGGAGGAACCTACAATGAGCAGTTCTTC	CASSQVGGTYNEQFF
TRBV7-9	-	-	TRBJ1-1	TGTGCCAGCAGCTTATTCAGGAGGGCCGACGAGGTAACTGAAGCTTTCTTT	CASSLFRRADEVTEAFF
TRBV29-1	TRBD2	-	TRBJ2-5	TGCAGCCTTGGACTAGCGGGAGATAGGACCCAGTACTTC	CSLGLAGDRTQYF
TRBV30	-	-	TRBJ2-5	TGTGCCTGGAGACCGGACACCCAAGAGACCCAGTACTTC	CAWRPDTQETQYF
TRBV7-2	-	-	TRBJ2-5	TGTGCCAGCAGCTTAGGCCCTGGGGGGGGGCAATCGGAGACCCAGTACTTC	CASSLGPGGGQSETQYF
TRBV27	-	few	TRBJ2-2	TGTGCCAGCAGCTTCCGTGGAGGAGCGAACACCGGGGAGCTGTTTTTT	CASSFRGGANTGELFF
TRBV19	TRBD1	-	TRBJ1-5	TGTGCCAGTAGTATTCGGTCTTATTTCATGGGGACAGGGGAATCCGCGGGCAATCAGCCCCAGCATTTT	CASSIRSYFMGTGESAGNQPQHF
TRBV30	-	-	TRBJ2-3	TGTGCCTGGAGTGCCGCTATTGGTCGTACAGATACGCAGTATTTT	CAWSAAIGRTDTQYF
TRBV28	-	-	TRBJ1-5	TGTGCCAGCAGTTTAGAACGCGGCAATCAGCCCCAGCATTTT	CASSLERGNQPQHF
TRBV7-9	TRBD1	-	TRBJ1-1	TGTGCCAGCAGCCGACAGGGGGGTAACACTGAAGCTTTCTTT	CASSRQGGNTEAFF
TRBV7-9	TRBD1	-	TRBJ1-2	TGTGCCAGCACCGGGACAGGGATTAACTATGGCTACACCTTC	CASTGTGINYGYTF